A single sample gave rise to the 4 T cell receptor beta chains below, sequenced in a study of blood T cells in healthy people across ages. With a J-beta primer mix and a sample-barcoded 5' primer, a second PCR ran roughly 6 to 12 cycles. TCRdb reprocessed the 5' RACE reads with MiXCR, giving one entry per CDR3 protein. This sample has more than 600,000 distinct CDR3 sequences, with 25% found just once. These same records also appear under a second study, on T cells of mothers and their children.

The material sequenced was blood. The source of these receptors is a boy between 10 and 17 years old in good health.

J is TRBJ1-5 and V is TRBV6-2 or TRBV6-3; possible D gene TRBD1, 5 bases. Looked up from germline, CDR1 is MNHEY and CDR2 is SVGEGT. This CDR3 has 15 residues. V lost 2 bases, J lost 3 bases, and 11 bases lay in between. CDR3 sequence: CASSYLRGINQPQHF. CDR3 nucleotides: TGTGCCAGCAGTTACCTACGGGGGATCAATCAGCCCCAGCATTTT.

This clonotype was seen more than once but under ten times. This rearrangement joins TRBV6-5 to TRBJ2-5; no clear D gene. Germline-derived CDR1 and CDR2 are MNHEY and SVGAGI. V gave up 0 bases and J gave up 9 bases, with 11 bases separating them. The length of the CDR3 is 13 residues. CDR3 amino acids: CASSYSISSAQYF. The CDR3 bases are TGTGCCAGCAGTTACTCGATTTCTTCCGCCCAGTACTTC.

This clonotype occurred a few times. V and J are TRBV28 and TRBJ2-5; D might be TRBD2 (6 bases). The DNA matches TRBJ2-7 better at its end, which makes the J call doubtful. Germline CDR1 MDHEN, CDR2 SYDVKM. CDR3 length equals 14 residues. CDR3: CASTLGTGPYEQYF. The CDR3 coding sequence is TGTGCCAGCACCCTAGGGACTGGACCCTACGAGCAGTACTTC.

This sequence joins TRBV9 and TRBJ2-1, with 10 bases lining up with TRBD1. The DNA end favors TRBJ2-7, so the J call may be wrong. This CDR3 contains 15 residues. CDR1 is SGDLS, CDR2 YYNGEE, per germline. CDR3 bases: TGTGCCAGCAGCGCAGGACAGGGGGTACCCTACGAGCAGTACTTC. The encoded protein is CASSAGQGVPYEQYF.